The rows below give T cell receptor beta chains drawn from one sample of a study of cytomegalovirus exposure and HLA in healthy donors. Method: immunoSEQ multiplex PCR; TCRdb's copy keeps in-frame clones and lacks some. The sample includes some 87,000 clones, around three quarters seen only once; the top ten take roughly 16%. The specimen sequenced was PBMCs. Every receptor here comes from a woman in her fifties or sixties in good health and CMV-seropositive. Each CDR3 is given with its conserved first and last residue. Each record gives: V gene, J gene, CDR3 protein.

V gene: TRBV7-9
J gene: TRBJ2-6
CDR3 protein: CSSTLYGTGRSGANVLTF

V gene: TRBV4-3
J gene: TRBJ2-3
CDR3 protein: CASSQDLGLAGVDTQYF

V gene: TRBV7-9
J gene: TRBJ2-7
CDR3 protein: CASSQTTGAIYEQYF

V gene: TRBV11-2
J gene: TRBJ2-3
CDR3 protein: CASSYGTSGRQDTQYF

V gene: TRBV30
J gene: TRBJ2-3
CDR3 protein: CAWSVLRLAVSDTQYF

V gene: TRBV7-2
J gene: TRBJ2-3
CDR3 protein: CASSLTSGSTDTQYF

V gene: TRBV5-1
J gene: TRBJ2-1
CDR3 protein: CASSPQGAYNEQFF

V gene: TRBV5-1
J gene: TRBJ1-1
CDR3 protein: CATAPQVNTEAFF

V gene: TRBV7-7
J gene: TRBJ2-1
CDR3 protein: CASSFLHTPGNEQFF

V gene: TRBV7-9
J gene: TRBJ2-7
CDR3 protein: CSSSVLRREGYYEQYF

V gene: TRBV7-8
J gene: TRBJ2-7
CDR3 protein: CASSQRVAYEQYF

V gene: TRBV4-1
J gene: TRBJ2-7
CDR3 protein: CASSQDPSGGFSYEQYF

V gene: TRBV11-1
J gene: TRBJ2-3
CDR3 protein: CASSWDRGGDTQYF

V gene: TRBV5-4
J gene: TRBJ1-2
CDR3 protein: CASSLLPNYGYTF

V gene: TRBV7-8
J gene: TRBJ1-2
CDR3 protein: CASSLAGLHRGDYGYTF

V gene: TRBV28
J gene: TRBJ1-5
CDR3 protein: CASSLWTASNQPQHF

V gene: TRBV9
J gene: TRBJ2-2
CDR3 protein: CASSVRGDNTGELFF

V gene: TRBV7-2
J gene: TRBJ1-3
CDR3 protein: CASSLARQGIIYF

V gene: TRBV11-3
J gene: TRBJ2-3
CDR3 protein: CASSLSAGTDTQYF

V gene: TRBV9
J gene: TRBJ2-1
CDR3 protein: CASSGGVLAGHYNEQFF

V gene: TRBV20-1
J gene: TRBJ2-1
CDR3 protein: CSVDTADEQFF

V gene: TRBV2
J gene: TRBJ1-5
CDR3 protein: CASSETGLVQPQHF

V gene: TRBV5-6
J gene: TRBJ2-1
CDR3 protein: CASSSVTGGYNEQFF

V gene: TRBV27
J gene: TRBJ2-7
CDR3 protein: CASSLGDRGGKQYF

V gene: TRBV5-4
J gene: TRBJ1-1
CDR3 protein: CASSLFLGAKNTEAFF

V gene: TRBV5-1
J gene: TRBJ1-1
CDR3 protein: CASSLAGGNTEAFF

V gene: TRBV11-2
J gene: TRBJ2-6
CDR3 protein: CASSRRQFEDGANVLTF

V gene: TRBV7-9
J gene: TRBJ2-4
CDR3 protein: CASSTTAGLAKNIQYF

V gene: TRBV5-4
J gene: TRBJ2-5
CDR3 protein: CASSGATDRIAIETQYF

V gene: TRBV11-2
J gene: TRBJ2-7
CDR3 protein: CASSPGYYEQYF

V gene: TRBV2
J gene: TRBJ2-3
CDR3 protein: CASSGGSLTDTQYF

V gene: TRBV5-6
J gene: TRBJ1-1
CDR3 protein: CASSFVGGQTEAFF

V gene: TRBV5-1
J gene: TRBJ2-7
CDR3 protein: CASSFGQGAQYEQYF

V gene: TRBV27
J gene: TRBJ1-6
CDR3 protein: CASRMTGFGSPLHF

V gene: TRBV30
J gene: TRBJ2-7
CDR3 protein: CALDGGYEQYF

V gene: TRBV19
J gene: TRBJ2-7
CDR3 protein: CASSMGPGHFSEQYF

V gene: TRBV28
J gene: -
CDR3 protein: CASSLGFRAYEQYF

V gene: TRBV11-2
J gene: TRBJ2-3
CDR3 protein: CASSLGQGAITDTQYF

V gene: TRBV9
J gene: TRBJ1-5
CDR3 protein: CASSAGVSGQPQHF

V gene: TRBV2
J gene: TRBJ1-4
CDR3 protein: CASSVEGAGGEKLFF

V gene: TRBV6-1
J gene: TRBJ1-2
CDR3 protein: CASSEATGSF

V gene: TRBV4-1
J gene: TRBJ2-7
CDR3 protein: CASSQEGGQSYEQYF

V gene: TRBV10-1
J gene: TRBJ2-2
CDR3 protein: CASSPSGLAGELFF

V gene: TRBV4-1
J gene: TRBJ1-1
CDR3 protein: CASSQMGAGTEAFF

V gene: TRBV9
J gene: TRBJ2-5
CDR3 protein: CASSVLAGGNLETQYF

V gene: TRBV28
J gene: TRBJ1-4
CDR3 protein: CASTPTGTGHIRDEKLFF

V gene: TRBV4-3
J gene: TRBJ1-4
CDR3 protein: CASSRGQSEEKLFF

V gene: TRBV9
J gene: TRBJ1-3
CDR3 protein: CASSGQGTGGNTIYF

V gene: TRBV6-6
J gene: -
CDR3 protein: CASSYDPGGEQYF

V gene: TRBV28
J gene: TRBJ2-3
CDR3 protein: CASSGGGAGKSDTQYF

V gene: TRBV5-6
J gene: TRBJ2-5
CDR3 protein: CASSLYGSGLNEQYF

V gene: TRBV2
J gene: TRBJ1-5
CDR3 protein: CASSDRTGGNQPQHF

V gene: TRBV4-1
J gene: TRBJ1-6
CDR3 protein: CASSQLDRGNSPLHF

V gene: TRBV6-1
J gene: TRBJ1-5
CDR3 protein: CASRQTGENQPQHF

V gene: TRBV20-1
J gene: TRBJ1-1
CDR3 protein: CSARGEGGAFF